Each of the 2 T cell receptor beta chains below was sequenced from the same sample in a study of blood T cell repertoires in COVID-19. Using immunoSEQ multiplex PCR, the repertoire was profiled, and TCRdb retains in-frame clones only, with some absent. The sample holds approximately 210,000 clones; 82% are singletons and the top ten take more than 3%. The sample comprised PBMCs or T cells enriched from blood (not recorded which). Source of these receptors: a woman between 55 and 75 years old who had recovered from COVID-19.

The rearrangement joins TRBV5-4 to TRBJ1-2, with 8 bases aligning to TRBD1. Germline V CDR1 and CDR2: SGHNT, YYREEE (reference sequence). There are 13 residues in the CDR3. The trim removed 0 bases at V and 8 bases at J, leaving 3 bases unmatched. The DNA for the CDR3 is TGTGCCAGCAGCTTGGCAGGGGGCAAAGGCTACACCTTC. This encodes CASSLAGGKGYTF.

The rearrangement links TRBV4-2 to TRBJ1-4; D is possibly TRBD1 (6 bases). The CDR3 spans 15 residues. Germline CDR1 is LGHNA and CDR2 is YNFKEQ. Trimming stripped 0 bases from V and 5 bases from J, with 10 bases between. CDR3 protein: CASSQDDRTNEKLFF. As DNA, the CDR3 is TGTGCCAGCAGCCAAGATGACAGGACAAATGAAAAACTGTTTTTT.